This T cell receptor (beta chain) derives from a study of blood T cell repertoires in COVID-19. Study overall: Collection of acute and convalescent COVID-19 samples took place in the United States, Italy and Spain. PBMCs, B-cell-depleted T cells, or T cells provided the cDNA or gDNA that made up the material.

Trimming cost V 4 bases and J 8 bases; bases outside gene matches: 4. There are 14 residues in the CDR3. Germline CDR1 SNHLY, CDR2 FYNNEI. Using immunoSEQ multiplex PCR, the repertoire was profiled, and TCRdb retains in-frame clones only, with some absent. The sample yields about 150,000 clones, around nine tenths seen once. Input material: peripheral blood. The sequence was collected from a man over 45 who had recovered from COVID-19. The chain uses TRBV2 and TRBJ1-4; 10 bases line up with TRBD1. This CDR3 reads CASSADRGQEKLFF. The DNA of the CDR3 is TGTGCCAGCAGTGCTGACAGGGGGCAGGAAAAACTGTTTTTT.